This record covers a single TCR beta chain. This clone's antigen is unknown. A read error may produce the germline difference seen at one junction end. These data come from a study of T cell responses to AZD1222 COVID-19 vaccine (dated by TCRdb to the early 2020s). Looking at the study overall: AZD1222 recipients with second doses at about 4 weeks or about 12 weeks were pooled, because spike-specific TCR depth and breadth did not differ between schedules. A total of 233 trial participants underwent TCR sequencing, of whom about 210 received two doses of AZD1222 and about 25 received two doses of the MenACWY control vaccine. Enrollment into the trials was organized by age into subgroups of 18-55, 56-69 and 70-plus years, and those subgroups contained roughly 150, 30 and 60 TCR-sequenced participants, respectively. Beyond this particular receptor, the publication reports: A significant rise in spike-specific TCR breadth and depth was observed after two AZD1222 doses relative to day 0 and relative to MenACWY recipients. Reportedly, close to half of the unique spike-specific TCRs recognized epitopes lying outside the regions that are mutated in the B.1.351 and B.1.1.7 variants. Because no day 14 peak-response samples were available, repertoires were characterized only after the peak T cell response. Only five or six AZD1222 recipients were SARS-CoV-2 seropositive at baseline, limiting conclusions about previously exposed vaccinees. Participants were mostly white British and included more females than males, and it was suggested by the authors that clonal diversity may have been underestimated. The 56-69-year group was small, and its depth increase did not reach significance, likely because of low power. Vaccine-associated CD4 TCRs spanned the whole spike protein, with dominant responses in regions 160-218 and 743-854.

For CDR1 and CDR2, the germline V gene (reference sequence) lists GTSNPN and SVGIG. There are 16 amino acids in the CDR3, from cysteine to phenylalanine inclusive. Here the CDR3 DNA is all that survives: 48 bases in frame from base 1. Read against the paper, the sample's time point label means: baseline before first vaccination. Samples from vaccinated people were obtained from the UK trials COV001 and COV002, which included a single-blind randomized controlled phase 2/3 trial of AZD1222 (ChAdOx1 nCoV-19) in healthy adults. Trial participant PBMC samples were collected at day 0 and day 28 after the second dose for TCRbeta chain sequencing. The CDR3 regions of human TCRbeta chains were analyzed by immunosequencing. The study's own analysis went as follows. Repertoire TCRs were checked for matches against a reference library of SARS-CoV-2-specific TCRs that had been generated using the MIRA antigen-specificity platform. Breadth was defined as the fraction of unique TCRs that were SARS-CoV-2-associated, and depth was defined as the fraction of total T cells that were SARS-CoV-2-associated. Each spike-specific TCR was assigned to its reactive spike region and to a CD4 or CD8 class using the MIRA data. Log10-transformed breadth and depth values were compared by one-way ANOVA with Sidak's multiple comparisons tests. Sourced from immuneACCESS, this table was stored by TCRdb with only in-frame sequences that have V and J called. A share of the clones is absent; for the studies checked, an unresolved V gene accounts for under half, and the remainder has no known explanation. The D gene and trimming were derived from the DNA, and the V and J assignments and clone size from that table. The sample data list about 140,000 clones, and roughly 89% of these were observed just once. The ten largest make up 1.9% of the sample.

Source: peripheral blood, taken on day 0 of AZD1222 vaccination. The receptor was isolated from an adult in good health. Recombination joined TRBV30 with TRBJ1-2, and the D gene may be TRBD1, 5 bases matching. The nucleotide sequence reads as follows: TGTGCCTGGAGCCCTACCTTTTGGGACCCTAAGTATGGCTACACCTTC. Its translation reads: CAWSPTFWDPKYGYTF.